One and the same sample provided the 27 T cell receptor beta chains below, sequenced in a study of blood T cell repertoires in COVID-19. The protocol was immunoSEQ multiplex PCR, while the TCRdb copy is restricted to in-frame clones and leaves out a portion. The repertoire holds hundreds of thousands of clones, with 88% as singletons. Material for sequencing was PBMCs or T cells enriched from blood (not recorded which). These receptors originate from a woman aged 55 to 70 in a cohort exposed to, infected with or recovered from COVID-19 (not recorded which).

This chain joins TRBV24-1 and TRBJ2-2, with a tentative D call TRBD1 (6 bases). The CDR3 has 15 residues. Trimming took 4 bases from V and 6 from J, leaving 14 bases between them. Per germline, CDR1 KGHDR and CDR2 SFDVKD. CDR3 residues: CATSDRYRDSGELFF. CDR3 coding DNA: TGTGCCACCAGTGACCGCTACAGGGATTCCGGGGAGCTGTTTTTT.

The chain uses TRBV3-1 (or the pseudogene TRBV3-2) and TRBJ2-7; 12 bases agree with TRBD2. The CDR3 is made up of 22 amino acids. Germline V gene lookup returns CDR1 LGHDT and CDR2 YNNKEL (reference sequence). The trim removed 1 base at V and 4 bases at J, leaving 23 bases unmatched. The CDR3 protein is CASSQGGQNPTSGRPLTYEQYF. DNA for the CDR3: TGTGCCAGCAGCCAAGGGGGACAGAACCCAACTAGCGGGAGGCCACTTACATACGAGCAGTACTTC.

The rearrangement links TRBV7-9 to TRBJ1-5, with 7 positions matching TRBD1. CDR1 and CDR2 (germline): SEHNR, FQNEAQ (reference sequence). This CDR3 has 16 amino acids. The ends lost 4 bases at V and 2 bases at J; junction bases unmatched: 8. CDR3 loop: CASSSTGAFGNQPQHF. The CDR3 DNA reads TGTGCCAGCAGCTCAACAGGGGCTTTTGGCAATCAGCCCCAGCATTTT.

The V gene is TRBV14, the J gene TRBJ2-7; 7 bases match TRBD1. The V and J ends lost 3 bases and 0 bases, in that order; junction bases with no gene match: 5. The CDR3 is 15 residues long. Germline CDR1 is SGHDN and CDR2 is FVKESK. CDR3 nucleotide sequence: TGTGCCAGCAGCCACGACAGGGTCCTCTCCTACGAGCAGTACTTC. It codes for CASSHDRVLSYEQYF.

V gene TRBV27 combines with J gene TRBJ1-5; D gene unclear. V dropped 0 bases and J dropped 2 bases, with 11 bases sitting between them. Germline CDR1 reads MNHEY; CDR2 reads SMNVEV (reference sequence). CDR3 length equals 16 residues. The CDR3 region is CASSLSIRGGNQPQHF. The CDR3 DNA reads TGTGCCAGCAGTTTATCGATTCGAGGTGGCAATCAGCCCCAGCATTTT.

The chain employs TRBV28 and TRBJ1-3; TRBD1 is a possible D gene (6 bases). V was clipped by 4 bases and J by 0 bases, with 13 bases between them. There are 16 residues in the CDR3. Germline values: CDR1 MDHEN, CDR2 SYDVKM. The DNA for the CDR3 is TGTGCCAGCAGTTCCACAGGGTTATACTCTGGAAACACCATATATTTT. Its translation is CASSSTGLYSGNTIYF.

J is TRBJ1-5 and V is TRBV5-1; 9 bases fit TRBD1. CDR3 size: 15 residues. Germline V gene data show CDR1 as SGHRS and CDR2 as YFSETQ. V lost 0 bases and J lost 3; bases outside the gene matches: 1. This CDR3 reads CASSLGDRVNQPQHF. As DNA, the CDR3 is TGCGCCAGCAGCTTGGGGGACAGGGTCAATCAGCCCCAGCATTTT.

This clone was counted a single time. The chain couples TRBV28 to TRBJ2-1; TRBD2 aligns across 7 bases. The germline CDR1 and CDR2 sequences are MDHEN and SYDVKM. The CDR3 runs 17 residues. Trimming took 5 bases from V and 0 from J; bases not matched to a gene: 10. CDR3 in amino acids: CASSPLGASGSYNEQFF. The CDR3 nucleotides are TGTGCCAGCAGTCCCCTCGGAGCTAGCGGCTCCTACAATGAGCAGTTCTTC.

Written as DNA, the CDR3 is TGTGCCAGCAGTTTGACAGGGAACGAGCAGTACTTC. This sequence encodes CASSLTGNEQYF. J is TRBJ2-7 and V is TRBV28; 7 bases are a match to TRBD1. With 3 bases clipped from V and 5 bases from J, the junction kept 1 base outside the gene matches. The CDR3 is 12 amino acids. Germline V CDR1 and CDR2: MDHEN, SYDVKM.

In this sample, this clone turned up once. V and J are TRBV30 and TRBJ2-1; D remains ambiguous. V gave up 2 bases and J gave up 3 bases, with 5 bases separating them. This CDR3 is built from 12 residues. Germline V lookup: CDR1 GTSNPN, CDR2 SVGIG (reference sequence). CDR3 residues: CAWSSSYNEQFF. CDR3 in DNA: TGTGCCTGGAGTTCGAGCTACAATGAGCAGTTCTTC.

The V call is TRBV15, the J call TRBJ1-5; a weak D match, TRBD1 (5 bases). Per germline, CDR1 LNHNV and CDR2 YYDKDF (reference sequence). V lost 0 bases and J lost 8, with 11 bases in between. CDR3 length: 14 residues. The chain's CDR3 is CATSRDQGLEPQHF. DNA of the CDR3: TGTGCCACCAGCAGAGATCAGGGTCTTGAGCCCCAGCATTTT.

The chain links TRBV5-1 to TRBJ1-2, with D perhaps TRBD1 (6 bases). Germline CDR1 SGHRS, CDR2 YFSETQ. V was shortened by 4 bases and J by 5 bases, with 12 bases between the two germline ends. The CDR3 contains 13 residues. Here the CDR3 reads CASSRDTGYGYTF. CDR3 bases: TGCGCCAGCAGCCGGGACACTGGATATGGCTACACCTTC.

J is TRBJ1-3 and V is TRBV19; D gene uncertain. Trimming took 6 bases from V and 0 from J, leaving 21 bases between them. CDR1 is LNHDA and CDR2 is SQIVND in the germline V gene (reference sequence). The CDR3 covers 18 residues. The CDR3 region has the DNA TGTGCCAGTAGAATCCAACACACGACTCTCTCCTCTGGAAACACCATATATTTT. It encodes CASRIQHTTLSSGNTIYF.

The chain carries TRBV6-5 and TRBJ2-6; perhaps TRBD1 as D (5 bases). The germline V and J ends were trimmed by 9 bases and 2 bases, with 11 bases remaining between them. The CDR3 contains 14 residues. From germline, CDR1 is MNHEY and CDR2 SVGAGI. This chain's CDR3 is CASLQVAGANVLTF. DNA of the CDR3: TGTGCCAGTCTACAGGTGGCTGGGGCCAACGTCCTGACTTTC.

The genes are TRBV28 and TRBJ2-2; 10 positions match TRBD1. The CDR3 is 17 amino acids. V was clipped by 3 bases and J by 5 bases; unmatched bases: 9. CDR1 and CDR2 (germline): MDHEN, SYDVKM. The CDR3: CASSFPRTGGLTGELFF. In DNA, the CDR3 is TGTGCCAGCAGTTTTCCCAGGACAGGGGGTTTGACCGGGGAGCTGTTTTTT.

The chain combines TRBV12-5 with TRBJ2-5; no firm D call. The CDR3 loop spans 15 amino acids. Trimming left V 0 bases short and J 1 base short, with 9 bases between. The V gene's germline CDR1 is LGHNT and CDR2 FRNRAP. Written as DNA, the CDR3 is TGTGCTAGTGGTTTGGTACTTGGCGGCCAAGAGACCCAGTACTTC. This encodes CASGLVLGGQETQYF.

J is TRBJ2-7 and V is TRBV18; 8 bases match TRBD2. From germline, CDR1 is KGHSH and CDR2 LQKENI. This CDR3 region has 15 residues. Trimming cost V 3 bases and J 0 bases; bases outside gene matches: 4. As DNA, the CDR3 is TGTGCCAGCTCACCCATAGCGGGGACCTCCTACGAGCAGTACTTC. This gives the protein CASSPIAGTSYEQYF.

This clone was seen a single time. The chain uses TRBV27 and TRBJ1-2, with D perhaps matching TRBD1 (6 bases). Trimming pared 4 bases from V and 4 bases from J, leaving 13 bases between. The CDR3 has 14 amino acids. Germline V gives CDR1 MNHEY, CDR2 SMNVEV (reference sequence). The CDR3 protein is CASSSGEGLYGYTF. CDR3 nucleotides: TGTGCCAGCAGTTCAGGGGAAGGGCTCTATGGCTACACCTTC.

Turning to this clone: The same CDR3 arises from other DNA sequences in this sample as well. The V call is TRBV19, the J call TRBJ2-7, with 8 bases matching TRBD2. V gave up 1 base and J gave up 2 bases; unmatched junction bases: 1. Germline-derived CDR1 and CDR2 are LNHDA and SQIVND (reference sequence). CDR3 length: 14 amino acids. The CDR3 DNA reads TGTGCCAGTAGTATAGCGGGAGGGCCCTACGAGCAGTACTTC. Protein sequence: CASSIAGGPYEQYF.

The gene calls are TRBV28 and TRBJ1-2, with 10 bases that match TRBD1. This CDR3 region has 14 residues. Losses at the gene ends were 10 bases for V and 6 bases for J; bases not matched to a gene: 11. From germline, CDR1 is MDHEN and CDR2 SYDVKM. DNA for the CDR3: TGTGCCACTCGAACCGGGACAGGGGTTGATGGCTACACCTTC. Translating gives CATRTGTGVDGYTF.

The chain couples TRBV11-3 to TRBJ2-7; D is uncertain. The CDR3 is made up of 12 amino acids. The ends were cut back, 5 bases at V and 3 bases at J, with 8 bases in the middle. Germline-derived CDR1 and CDR2 are SGHNT and YENEEA. The CDR3 bases are TGTGCCAGCAGCGGCAAGAACTACGAGCAGTACTTC. Its protein product is CASSGKNYEQYF.

J is TRBJ2-4 and V is TRBV28; maybe TRBD2 (5 bases). Trimming shortened V by 7 bases and J by 1 base, and 14 bases separated the two germline ends. The CDR3 sequence is 15 residues long. CDR1 and CDR2 (germline): MDHEN, SYDVKM. CDR3 nucleotide sequence: TGTGCCAGCAACCCTAGCAGAACCGCCAAAAACATTCAGTACTTC. It translates to CASNPSRTAKNIQYF.

The V and J genes are TRBV5-1 and TRBJ2-1, with D tentatively TRBD2 (5 bases). Germline CDR1 reads SGHRS; CDR2 reads YFSETQ. The V gene lost 5 bases and the J gene lost 6 bases, with 15 bases spanning the gap. The CDR3 is 14 amino acids. The CDR3 sequence is CASRHDYRGNEQFF. Here the CDR3 DNA reads TGCGCCAGCAGACACGATTACCGGGGCAATGAGCAGTTCTTC.

The rearrangement links TRBV4-1 to TRBJ2-5; a possible D gene is TRBD2 (5 bases). The V and J ends lost 4 bases and 5 bases respectively, with 14 bases between them. There are 14 residues in the CDR3. From germline, CDR1 is MGHRA and CDR2 YSYEKL. CDR3 in DNA: TGCGCCAGCAGCCCGGACTGGGCGGTTGAGACCCAGTACTTC. It encodes CASSPDWAVETQYF.

The chain carries TRBV7-9 and TRBJ2-7; tentatively, D is TRBD2 (5 bases). V gave up 5 bases and J gave up 6 bases, with 17 bases separating them. The length of the CDR3 is 14 residues. The germline gives CDR1 SEHNR, CDR2 FQNEAQ (reference sequence). CDR3 in DNA: TGTGCCAGCAGCCCCCGGACGGGGTACGGCGAGCAGTACTTC. Translated: CASSPRTGYGEQYF.

The chain employs TRBV7-3 and TRBJ2-6; D is unclear. Germline CDR1 and CDR2: SGHTA and FQGTGA. This CDR3 region has 15 residues. Trimming pared 4 bases from V and 0 bases from J, leaving 7 bases between. In DNA, the CDR3 is TGTGCCAGCAGCTCCCCCCACTCTGGGGCCAACGTCCTGACTTTC. Residues: CASSSPHSGANVLTF.

The chain is built from TRBV11-1 and TRBJ1-1; D gene ambiguous. Germline lookup yields CDR1 SGHAT and CDR2 FQDESV (reference sequence). The CDR3 totals 13 residues. V lost 3 bases to trimming and J lost 1 base, with 6 bases between them. The CDR3 protein is CASSFGENTEAFF. DNA of the CDR3: TGTGCCAGCAGCTTCGGTGAGAACACTGAAGCTTTCTTT.